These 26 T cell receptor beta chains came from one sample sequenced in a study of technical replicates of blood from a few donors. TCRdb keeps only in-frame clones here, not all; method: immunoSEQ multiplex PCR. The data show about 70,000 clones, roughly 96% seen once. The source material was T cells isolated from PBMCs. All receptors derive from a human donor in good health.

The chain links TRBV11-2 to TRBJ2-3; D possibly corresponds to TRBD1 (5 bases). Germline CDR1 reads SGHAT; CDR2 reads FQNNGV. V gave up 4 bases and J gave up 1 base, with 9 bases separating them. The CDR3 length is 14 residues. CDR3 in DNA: TGTGCCAGCAGCTCTCGGACACGCACAGATACGCAGTATTTT. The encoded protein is CASSSRTRTDTQYF.

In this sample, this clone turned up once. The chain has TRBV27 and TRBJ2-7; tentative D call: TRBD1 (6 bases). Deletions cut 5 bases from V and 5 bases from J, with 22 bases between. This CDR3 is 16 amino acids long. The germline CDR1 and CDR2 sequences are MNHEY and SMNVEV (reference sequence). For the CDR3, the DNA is TGTGCCAGCAGTGGGGGCCTAGATTACCCTCGGGACGAGCAGTACTTC. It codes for CASSGGLDYPRDEQYF.

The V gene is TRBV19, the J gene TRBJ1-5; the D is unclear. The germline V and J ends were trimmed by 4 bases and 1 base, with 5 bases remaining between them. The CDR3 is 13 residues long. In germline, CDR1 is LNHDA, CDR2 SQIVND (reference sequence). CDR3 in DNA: TGTGCCAGTAGTACTCTAAGCAATCAGCCCCAGCATTTT. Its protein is CASSTLSNQPQHF.

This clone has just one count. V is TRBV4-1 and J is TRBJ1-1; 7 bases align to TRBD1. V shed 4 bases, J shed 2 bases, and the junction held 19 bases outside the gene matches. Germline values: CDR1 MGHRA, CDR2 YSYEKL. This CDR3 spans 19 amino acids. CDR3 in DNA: TGCGCCAGCAGCCTACCTCGACCCCGCACAGGGGTCCAAAACACTGAAGCTTTCTTT. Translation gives CASSLPRPRTGVQNTEAFF.

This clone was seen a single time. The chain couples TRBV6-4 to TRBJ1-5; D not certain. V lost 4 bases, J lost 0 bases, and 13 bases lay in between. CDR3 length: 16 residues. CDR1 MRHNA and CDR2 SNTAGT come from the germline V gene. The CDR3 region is CASSGRGPYSNQPQHF. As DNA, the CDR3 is TGTGCCAGCAGTGGCCGCGGCCCATATAGCAATCAGCCCCAGCATTTT.

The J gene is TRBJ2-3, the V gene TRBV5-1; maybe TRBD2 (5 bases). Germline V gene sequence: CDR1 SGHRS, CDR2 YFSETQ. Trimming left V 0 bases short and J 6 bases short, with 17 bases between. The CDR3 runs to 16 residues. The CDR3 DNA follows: TGCGCCAGCAGCTTGGTCTCTAGCCACGAGTACGATACGCAGTATTTT. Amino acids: CASSLVSSHEYDTQYF.

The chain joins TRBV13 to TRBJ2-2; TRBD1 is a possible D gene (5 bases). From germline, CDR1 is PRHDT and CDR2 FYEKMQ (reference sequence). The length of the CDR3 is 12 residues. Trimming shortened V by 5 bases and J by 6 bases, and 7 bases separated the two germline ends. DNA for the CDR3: TGTGCCAGCAGCCCAGGGTCCGGGGAGCTGTTTTTT. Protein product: CASSPGSGELFF.

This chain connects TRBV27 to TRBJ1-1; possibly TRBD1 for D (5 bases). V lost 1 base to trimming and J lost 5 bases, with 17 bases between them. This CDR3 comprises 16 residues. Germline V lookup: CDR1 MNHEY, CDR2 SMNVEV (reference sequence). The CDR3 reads CASSLYRQGGLTEAFF. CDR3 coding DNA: TGTGCCAGCAGTTTATACCGGCAGGGAGGGTTAACTGAAGCTTTCTTT.

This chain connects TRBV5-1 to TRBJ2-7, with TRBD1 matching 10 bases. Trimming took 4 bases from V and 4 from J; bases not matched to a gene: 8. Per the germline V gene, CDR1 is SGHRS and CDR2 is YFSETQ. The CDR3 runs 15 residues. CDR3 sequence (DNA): TGCGCCAGCAGCAACACCCCGGGACAGGGGTACGAGCAGTACTTC. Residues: CASSNTPGQGYEQYF.

The CDR3 DNA is TGTGCCAGCAGCGAGGTTCGGGACATCCTGAACACTGAAGCTTTCTTT. This codes for CASSEVRDILNTEAFF. The rearrangement links TRBV9 to TRBJ1-1, with D perhaps TRBD1 (6 bases). CDR1 SGDLS and CDR2 YYNGEE come from the germline V gene. The CDR3 is made up of 16 amino acids. Trimming removed 3 bases at V and 0 bases at J, with 15 bases between.

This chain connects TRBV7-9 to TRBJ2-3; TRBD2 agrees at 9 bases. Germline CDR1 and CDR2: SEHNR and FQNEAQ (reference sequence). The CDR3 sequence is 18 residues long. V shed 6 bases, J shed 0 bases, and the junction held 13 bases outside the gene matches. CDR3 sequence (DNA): TGTGCCAGCAGACCTACTAGCGGGTTACCCTCTAGCACAGATACGCAGTATTTT. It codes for CASRPTSGLPSSTDTQYF.

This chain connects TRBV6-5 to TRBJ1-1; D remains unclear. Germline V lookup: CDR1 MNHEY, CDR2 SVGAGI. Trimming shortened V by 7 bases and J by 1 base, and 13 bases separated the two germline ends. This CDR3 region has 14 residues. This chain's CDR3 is CASIRPGSNTEAFF. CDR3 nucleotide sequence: TGTGCCAGCATTCGACCAGGATCGAACACTGAAGCTTTCTTT.

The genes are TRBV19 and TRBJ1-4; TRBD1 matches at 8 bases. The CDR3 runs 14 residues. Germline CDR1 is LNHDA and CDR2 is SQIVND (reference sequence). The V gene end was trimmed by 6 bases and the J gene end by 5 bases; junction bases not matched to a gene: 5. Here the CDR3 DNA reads TGTGCCAGTAGCCAGTACAGGGGGAATGAAAAACTGTTTTTT. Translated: CASSQYRGNEKLFF.

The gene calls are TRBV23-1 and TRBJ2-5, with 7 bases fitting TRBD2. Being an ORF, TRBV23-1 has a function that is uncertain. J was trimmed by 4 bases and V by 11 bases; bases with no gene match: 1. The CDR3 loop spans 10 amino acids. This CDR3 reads CARGGETQYF. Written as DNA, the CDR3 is TGCGCCCGCGGGGGAGAGACCCAGTACTTC.

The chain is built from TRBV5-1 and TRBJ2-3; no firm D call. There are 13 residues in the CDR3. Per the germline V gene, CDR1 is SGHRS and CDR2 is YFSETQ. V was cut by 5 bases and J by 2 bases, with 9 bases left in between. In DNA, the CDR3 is TGCGCCAGCAGAGGAACAGACACAGATACGCAGTATTTT. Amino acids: CASRGTDTDTQYF.

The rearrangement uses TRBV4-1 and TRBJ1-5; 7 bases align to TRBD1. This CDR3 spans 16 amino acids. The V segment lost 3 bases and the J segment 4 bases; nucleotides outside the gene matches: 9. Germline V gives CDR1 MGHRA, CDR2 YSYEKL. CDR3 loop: CASSQPRDRRNQPQHF. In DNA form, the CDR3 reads TGCGCCAGCAGCCAGCCCCGGGACAGAAGAAATCAGCCCCAGCATTTT.

The DNA for the CDR3 is TGTGCCAGCAACCATCCGACAGGGGGGATATACGAGCAGTACTTC. Its translation: CASNHPTGGIYEQYF. The rearrangement joins TRBV6-5 to TRBJ2-7; 9 nucleotides agree with TRBD1. CDR1 is MNHEY and CDR2 is SVGAGI in the germline V gene. V was pared by 7 bases and J by 4 bases, with 11 bases of the junction left unmatched. The CDR3 is 15 amino acids.

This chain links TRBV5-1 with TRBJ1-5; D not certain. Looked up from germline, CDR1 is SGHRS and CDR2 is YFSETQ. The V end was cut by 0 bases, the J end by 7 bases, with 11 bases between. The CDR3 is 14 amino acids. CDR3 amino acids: CASSLDGSDQPQHF. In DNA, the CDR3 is TGCGCCAGCAGCTTGGACGGGTCTGACCAGCCCCAGCATTTT. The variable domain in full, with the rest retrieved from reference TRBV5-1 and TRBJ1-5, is KAGVTQTPRYLIKTRGQQVTLSCSPISGHRSVSWYQQTPGQGLQFLFEYFSETQRNKGNFPGRFSGRQFSNSRSEMNVSTLELGDSALYLCASSLDGSDQPQHFGDGTRLSIL.

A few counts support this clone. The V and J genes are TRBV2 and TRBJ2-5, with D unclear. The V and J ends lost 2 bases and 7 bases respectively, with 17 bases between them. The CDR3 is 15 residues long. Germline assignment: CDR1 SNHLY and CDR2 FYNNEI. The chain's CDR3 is CASSERRSSPGTQYF. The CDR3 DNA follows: TGTGCCAGCAGTGAAAGGAGAAGTAGCCCTGGGACCCAGTACTTC.

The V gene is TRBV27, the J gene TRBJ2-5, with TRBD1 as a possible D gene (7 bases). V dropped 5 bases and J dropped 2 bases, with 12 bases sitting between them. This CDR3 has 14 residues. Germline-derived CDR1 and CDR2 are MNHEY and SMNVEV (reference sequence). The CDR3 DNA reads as TGTGCCAGCAGTGGAGGGACAGAACAAGAGACCCAGTACTTC. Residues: CASSGGTEQETQYF.

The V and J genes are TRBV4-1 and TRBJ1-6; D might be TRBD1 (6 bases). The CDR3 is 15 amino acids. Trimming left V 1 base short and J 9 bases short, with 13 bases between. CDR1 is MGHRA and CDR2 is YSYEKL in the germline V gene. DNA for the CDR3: TGCGCCAGCAGCCAAGGGATAGGGGGGGGTTCACCCCTCCACTTT. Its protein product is CASSQGIGGGSPLHF.

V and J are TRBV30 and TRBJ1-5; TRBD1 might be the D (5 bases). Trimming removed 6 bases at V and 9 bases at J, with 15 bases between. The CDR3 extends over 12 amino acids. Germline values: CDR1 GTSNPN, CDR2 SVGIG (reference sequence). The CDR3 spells CACGEVQGPQHF. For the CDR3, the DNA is TGTGCCTGTGGGGAGGTCCAGGGGCCCCAGCATTTT.

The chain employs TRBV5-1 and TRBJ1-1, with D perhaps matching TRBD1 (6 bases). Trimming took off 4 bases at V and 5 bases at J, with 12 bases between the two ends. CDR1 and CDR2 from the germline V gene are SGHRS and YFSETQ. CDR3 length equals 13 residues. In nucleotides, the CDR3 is TGCGCCAGCAGCGGGGGCTTGGGGACTGAAGCTTTCTTT. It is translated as CASSGGLGTEAFF.

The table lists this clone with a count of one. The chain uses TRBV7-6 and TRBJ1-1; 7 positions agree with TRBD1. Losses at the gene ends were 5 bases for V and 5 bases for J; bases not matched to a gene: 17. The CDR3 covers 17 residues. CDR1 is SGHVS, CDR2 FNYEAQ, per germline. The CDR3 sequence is CASSPPPWRGRETEAFF. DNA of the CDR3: TGTGCCAGCAGCCCCCCTCCGTGGAGGGGGCGTGAGACTGAAGCTTTCTTT.

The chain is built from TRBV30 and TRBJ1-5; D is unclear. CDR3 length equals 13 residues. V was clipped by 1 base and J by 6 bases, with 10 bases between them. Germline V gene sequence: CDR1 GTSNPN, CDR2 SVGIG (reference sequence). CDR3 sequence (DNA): TGTGCCTGGAGTGAGGAGGGTACTCAGCCCCAGCATTTT. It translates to CAWSEEGTQPQHF. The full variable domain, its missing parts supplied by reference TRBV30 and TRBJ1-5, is SQTIHQWPATLVQPVGSPLSLECTVEGTSNPNLYWYRQAAGRGLQLLFYSVGIGQISSEVPQNLSASRPQDRQFILSSKKLLLSDSGFYLCAWSEEGTQPQHFGDGTRLSIL.

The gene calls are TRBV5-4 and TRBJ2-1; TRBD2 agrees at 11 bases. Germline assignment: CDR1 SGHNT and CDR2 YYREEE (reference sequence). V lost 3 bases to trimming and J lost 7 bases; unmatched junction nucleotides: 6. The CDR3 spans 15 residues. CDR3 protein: CASSSLAGGMNEQFF. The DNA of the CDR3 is TGTGCCAGCAGCTCGCTAGCGGGAGGTATGAATGAGCAGTTCTTC.